This TCR beta chain is drawn from a study of T cells in Graves' hyperthyroidism and ophthalmopathy. Trimming took 4 bases from V and 0 from J, leaving 7 bases between them. The CDR3 contains 14 residues. CDR1 LGHDT and CDR2 YNNKEL come from the germline V gene (reference sequence). This clonotype was recorded many times. Researchers took RNA transcripts and amplified the TCR beta CDR3 regions from them. During a first-round RT-PCR of the TCR CDR3, the HTBI primer set was used. From the multiplex PCR reads, TCRdb called clonotypes with MiXCR, one entry per CDR3 protein. The sample includes approximately 430,000 distinct CDR3 sequences, roughly 15% of them seen just once.

The source of this sequence is a man between 18 and 35 years old with Graves' ophthalmopathy. What was sequenced was blood. This chain links TRBV3-1 with TRBJ1-5, with unresolved D. The chain's CDR3 is CASSPTYSNQPQHF. The CDR3 DNA is TGTGCCAGCAGCCCCACATATAGCAATCAGCCCCAGCATTTT. Looking up the rest from reference TRBV3-1 and TRBJ1-5 gives the full variable domain: DTAVSQTPKYLVTQMGNDKSIKCEQNLGHDTMYWYKQDSKKFLKIMFSYNNKELIINETVPNRFSPKSPDKAHLNLHINSLELGDSAVYFCASSPTYSNQPQHFGDGTRLSIL.